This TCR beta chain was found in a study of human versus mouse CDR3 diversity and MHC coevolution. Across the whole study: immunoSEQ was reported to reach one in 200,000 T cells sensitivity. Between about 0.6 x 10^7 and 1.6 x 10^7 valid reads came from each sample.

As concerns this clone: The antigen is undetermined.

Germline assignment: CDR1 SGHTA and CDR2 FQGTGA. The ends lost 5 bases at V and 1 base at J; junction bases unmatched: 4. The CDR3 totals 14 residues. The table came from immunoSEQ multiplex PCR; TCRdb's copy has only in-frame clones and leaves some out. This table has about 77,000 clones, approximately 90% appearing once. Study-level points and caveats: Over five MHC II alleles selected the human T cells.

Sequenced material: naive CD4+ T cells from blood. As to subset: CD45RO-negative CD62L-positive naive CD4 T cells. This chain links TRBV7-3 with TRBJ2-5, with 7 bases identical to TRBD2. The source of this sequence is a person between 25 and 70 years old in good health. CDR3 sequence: CASSPGTIQETQYF. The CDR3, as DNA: TGTGCCAGCAGCCCCGGGACTATCCAAGAGACCCAGTACTTC.